One sample yielded the 24 T cell receptor beta chains listed below, sequenced in a study of response to subunit inactivated influenza vaccine. TCRdb re-analysed the RT-PCR reads in MiXCR, keeping a single row per CDR3 protein. The sample has some 850,000 distinct CDR3 sequences; approximately 17% are singletons. The material was PBMCs from blood, obtained about 5 days after vaccination. All receptors derive from a man aged 45-60 years who received an inactivated influenza vaccine.

A remark on this clonotype: A much larger clone lies one base from this, so it may be a read error. The J gene is TRBJ2-5, the V gene TRBV27, with TRBD1 as a possible D gene (6 bases). The V end was cut by 2 bases, the J end by 4 bases, with 14 bases between. The CDR3 consists of 15 residues. Germline CDR1 MNHEY, CDR2 SMNVEV (reference sequence). The CDR3 nucleotides are TGTGCCAGCAGTTTAACCGGGACACAACGAGAGACCCAGTACTTC. It yields the protein CASSLTGTQRETQYF.

V gene TRBV11-2 combines with J gene TRBJ2-2; D remains unclear. The CDR3 totals 17 residues. V lost 3 bases and J 2 bases, leaving 16 bases between the germline ends. The germline V gene encodes CDR1 SGHAT and CDR2 FQNNGV. The DNA for the CDR3 is TGTGCCAGCAGCTTTTATTTAGCCTGGGGAAACACCGGGGAGCTGTTTTTT. Translated, it gives CASSFYLAWGNTGELFF. The entire variable domain, with the rest obtained from reference TRBV11-2 and TRBJ2-2, is as follows: EAGVAQSPRYKIIEKRQSVAFWCNPISGHATLYWYQQILGQGPKLLIQFQNNGVVDDSQLPKDRFSAERLKGVDSTLKIQPAKLEDSAVYLCASSFYLAWGNTGELFFGEGSRLTVL.

This sequence joins TRBV11-2 and TRBJ2-7; 12 bases line up with TRBD2. The CDR3 contains 16 residues. V shed 4 bases and J 4 bases; nucleotides not matched to a gene: 8. Germline CDR1 SGHAT, CDR2 FQNNGV. Here the CDR3 DNA reads TGTGCCAGCAGCTCTCGACTAGCGGGAGTAGGATACGAGCAGTACTTC. It yields the protein CASSSRLAGVGYEQYF.

This sequence joins TRBV10-3 and TRBJ2-3; TRBD1 might be the D (7 bases). V was shortened by 2 bases and J by 4 bases, with 10 bases between the two germline ends. CDR1 and CDR2 from the germline V gene are ENHRY and SYGVKD. The CDR3 is 14 residues long. In DNA, the CDR3 is TGTGCCATCAGTGAGGGAGGGGGCCCAGATACGCAGTATTTT. This sequence encodes CAISEGGGPDTQYF.

There are many counts of this clonotype. The chain joins TRBV10-3 to TRBJ1-2, with D perhaps matching TRBD1 (5 bases). Germline V gene data show CDR1 as ENHRY and CDR2 as SYGVKD. The V end was cut by 2 bases, the J end by 2 bases, with 18 bases between. The CDR3 runs 17 residues. This CDR3 is CAISEVGRDRGNYGYTF. In DNA, the CDR3 is TGTGCCATCAGTGAGGTGGGAAGGGACCGAGGCAACTATGGCTACACCTTC.

This clonotype has just a few counts. V is TRBV7-9 and J is TRBJ2-1; D is perhaps TRBD1 or TRBD2 (5 bases each). V was trimmed by 7 bases and J by 8 bases, leaving 18 bases between them. The germline CDR1 and CDR2 sequences are SEHNR and FQNEAQ (reference sequence). The CDR3 runs to 14 residues. The CDR3 DNA is TGTGCCAGCACCCCTGGGGGATGGGAATATGAGCAGTTCTTC. Translated, it gives CASTPGGWEYEQFF.

In its sample, this clonotype was seen a few times. J is TRBJ2-7 and V is TRBV11-2, with 8 bases fitting TRBD1. V was pared by 5 bases and J by 5 bases, with 11 bases of the junction left unmatched. There are 15 residues in the CDR3. CDR1 SGHAT and CDR2 FQNNGV come from the germline V gene. The CDR3 loop reads CASSTVTGVVDEQYF. The CDR3 nucleotides are TGTGCCAGCAGCACTGTGACAGGGGTAGTTGACGAGCAGTACTTC.

The chain employs TRBV28 and TRBJ1-1; tentatively, D is TRBD1 (6 bases). The V end was cut by 7 bases, the J end by 1 base, with 16 bases between. The CDR3 is 15 residues long. Looked up from germline, CDR1 is MDHEN and CDR2 is SYDVKM. The CDR3 loop reads CASTPSPGANTEAFF. The CDR3 DNA follows: TGTGCCAGCACCCCCTCCCCAGGGGCGAACACTGAAGCTTTCTTT.

This chain joins TRBV25-1 and TRBJ1-6; 8 positions agree with TRBD1. From germline, CDR1 is MGHDK and CDR2 SYGVNS. Germline trimming cut 3 bases from V and 9 bases from J; bases unmatched to any gene: 7. This CDR3 has 15 amino acids. CDR3: CASSDSRGRGSPLHF. As DNA, the CDR3 is TGTGCCAGCAGTGACTCCAGGGGGCGAGGTTCACCCCTCCACTTT.

Only a few counts were recorded for this clonotype. This sequence joins TRBV25-1 and TRBJ2-5, with D possibly TRBD1 on 5 matching bases. Germline CDR1 reads MGHDK; CDR2 reads SYGVNS. Trimming cost V 7 bases and J 9 bases, with 12 bases left between them. The CDR3 length is 11 residues. The CDR3 spells CASIQGRAQYF. The CDR3 DNA reads as TGTGCCAGCATCCAGGGCCGGGCCCAGTACTTC.

This clonotype appeared a few times. This rearrangement joins TRBV5-1 to TRBJ2-7; no reliable D call. CDR1 SGHRS and CDR2 YFSETQ come from the germline V gene. There are 13 residues in the CDR3. V was shortened by 1 base and J by 5 bases, with 10 bases between the two germline ends. CDR3 sequence reads: CASSLNPIDEQYF. The CDR3 DNA sequence: TGCGCCAGCAGCTTGAACCCAATTGACGAGCAGTACTTC.

This chain uses TRBV7-9 with TRBJ1-4, with 7 bases fitting TRBD1. The CDR3 has 15 amino acids. V dropped 4 bases and J dropped 7; count of bases not matched to a gene: 9. The V gene's germline CDR1 is SEHNR and CDR2 FQNEAQ (reference sequence). The CDR3, as DNA: TGTGCCAGCAGCTCCCGGTCCGGGACAGTTGAAAAACTGTTTTTT. This codes for CASSSRSGTVEKLFF.

This chain links TRBV10-3 with TRBJ2-3, with TRBD2 matching 7 bases. CDR1 ENHRY and CDR2 SYGVKD come from the germline V gene. The CDR3 has 14 residues. V was pared by 8 bases and J by 3 bases, with 8 bases of the junction left unmatched. The CDR3 coding sequence is TGTGCCATCTTAGGACTAGAGCTGACAGATACGCAGTATTTT. Its translation: CAILGLELTDTQYF.

A few counts support this clonotype. The V call is TRBV25-1, the J call TRBJ2-5; D may be TRBD2 (6 bases). Germline-derived CDR1 and CDR2 are MGHDK and SYGVNS. The V and J ends lost 1 base and 2 bases respectively, with 11 bases between them. The CDR3 covers 15 residues. DNA of the CDR3: TGTGCCAGCAGTGAATTTGGGACTTATCAAGAGACCCAGTACTTC. Its protein product is CASSEFGTYQETQYF.

This chain joins TRBV5-6 and TRBJ1-4; tentatively, D is TRBD1 (5 bases). V was pared by 4 bases and J by 7 bases, with 23 bases between. Germline CDR1 reads SGHDT; CDR2 reads YYEEEE. The CDR3 is 17 residues long. The DNA of the CDR3 is TGTGCCAGCAGCACGGACGGGGGGAGGTCGATTATTGAAAAACTGTTTTTT. Translation gives CASSTDGGRSIIEKLFF.

This clonotype was seen a handful of times. The V call is TRBV9, the J call TRBJ2-2; maybe TRBD2 (6 bases). Trimming left V 4 bases short and J 4 bases short, with 20 bases between. CDR1 and CDR2 (germline): SGDLS, YYNGEE. The CDR3 loop spans 17 amino acids. DNA of the CDR3: TGTGCCAGCAGCCCCCACCCCGGGGGTAGGCCCACCGGGGAGCTGTTTTTT. Translating gives CASSPHPGGRPTGELFF.

Only a few counts were recorded for this clonotype. V usage is TRBV2 and J usage is TRBJ2-1; 9 bases agree with TRBD2. CDR1 and CDR2 from the germline V gene are SNHLY and FYNNEI. V shed 6 bases, J shed 9 bases, and the junction held 12 bases outside the gene matches. The CDR3 covers 15 residues. The CDR3 coding sequence is TGTGCCAGCAGGGCCGGGACTAGCCTTCCTTCTGAGCAGTTCTTC. Translating it yields CASRAGTSLPSEQFF.

DNA for the CDR3: TGTGCCAGCAGTCCGTGGGTCAGCACAGATACGCAGTATTTT. Its translation: CASSPWVSTDTQYF. The chain employs TRBV12-3 or TRBV12-4 and TRBJ2-3; no clear D gene. This CDR3 contains 14 residues. The germline V and J ends were trimmed by 5 bases and 0 bases, with 9 bases remaining between them.

The table lists this clonotype with a few counts. The chain employs TRBV5-5 and TRBJ2-3; D is unresolved. Trimming left V 1 base short and J 2 bases short, with 8 bases between. This CDR3 has 14 residues. In germline, CDR1 is SGHKS, CDR2 YYEKEE (reference sequence). CDR3 protein: CASSLLENTDTQYF. CDR3 nucleotides: TGTGCCAGCAGCTTGCTAGAAAACACAGATACGCAGTATTTT.

The chain combines TRBV6-1 with TRBJ2-3; D possibly matches TRBD1 or TRBD2 (5 bases each). The CDR3 loop spans 15 amino acids. Germline V gene lookup returns CDR1 MNHNS and CDR2 SASEGT. V was shortened by 6 bases and J by 2 bases, with 15 bases between the two germline ends. The CDR3 protein is CASSHGAGITDTQYF. As DNA, the CDR3 is TGTGCCAGCAGCCACGGGGCGGGTATCACAGATACGCAGTATTTT.

The rearrangement joins TRBV20-1 to TRBJ2-1; either TRBD1 or TRBD2 may supply D (5 bases each). CDR3 length equals 13 residues. Germline values: CDR1 DFQATT, CDR2 SNEGSKA (reference sequence). The V end lost 0 bases, the J end lost 7 bases, and 10 bases lay between the germline ends. The CDR3 DNA reads TGCAGTGCTAGAGAGGGGACGGGGAATGAGCAGTTCTTC. Its protein is CSAREGTGNEQFF.

In this sample, this clonotype turned up many times. The rearrangement uses TRBV24-1 and TRBJ2-1; D not certain. The CDR3 length is 13 residues. The germline gives CDR1 KGHDR, CDR2 SFDVKD. V lost 2 bases to trimming and J lost 5 bases, with 6 bases between them. The DNA of the CDR3 is TGTGCCACCAGTGATTCTCAACACAATGAGCAGTTCTTC. Translated, it gives CATSDSQHNEQFF.

This clonotype was detected only a few times. V gene TRBV5-5 combines with J gene TRBJ1-3; D is undetermined. Trimming removed 1 base from V and 0 bases from J, with 14 bases in between. CDR1 is SGHKS and CDR2 is YYEKEE in the germline V gene (reference sequence). This CDR3 is 17 amino acids long. CDR3 loop: CASSLSGTRLSGNTIYF. CDR3 DNA sequence: TGTGCCAGCAGCTTGAGTGGTACCCGGCTCTCTGGAAACACCATATATTTT.

The gene calls are TRBV5-1 and TRBJ1-1; D is ambiguous. The V end was cut by 0 bases, the J end by 7 bases, with 10 bases between. The CDR3 spans 13 residues. Looked up from germline, CDR1 is SGHRS and CDR2 is YFSETQ. CDR3: CASSLAETFEAFF. DNA of the CDR3: TGCGCCAGCAGCTTGGCGGAGACCTTTGAAGCTTTCTTT. The full variable domain, with the rest looked up from reference TRBV5-1 and TRBJ1-1, is KAGVTQTPRYLIKTRGQQVTLSCSPISGHRSVSWYQQTPGQGLQFLFEYFSETQRNKGNFPGRFSGRQFSNSRSEMNVSTLELGDSALYLCASSLAETFEAFFGQGTRLTVV.